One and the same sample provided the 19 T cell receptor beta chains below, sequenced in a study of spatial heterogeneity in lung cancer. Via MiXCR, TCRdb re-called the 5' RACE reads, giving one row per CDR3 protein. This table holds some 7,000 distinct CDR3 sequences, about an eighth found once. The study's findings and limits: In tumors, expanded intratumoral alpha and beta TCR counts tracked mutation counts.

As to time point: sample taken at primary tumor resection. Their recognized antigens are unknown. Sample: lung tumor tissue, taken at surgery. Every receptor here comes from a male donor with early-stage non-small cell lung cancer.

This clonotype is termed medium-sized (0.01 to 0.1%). The CDR3 is CSVGLTATTEAFF. The CDR3 bases are TGCAGCGTTGGCTTGACGGCTACGACTGAAGCTTTCTTT. This chain uses TRBV29-1 with TRBJ1-1; unclear D gene. The CDR3 has 13 residues. Trimming left V 4 bases short and J 5 bases short, with 14 bases between. Germline V lookup: CDR1 SQVTM, CDR2 ANQGSEA.

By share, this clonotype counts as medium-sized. CDR3 in DNA: TGCGCCAGCAGCTTTAGCGGGGGCCTCCAAGAGACCCAGTACTTC. Protein: CASSFSGGLQETQYF. The chain combines TRBV5-1 with TRBJ2-5; 9 bases align to TRBD2. CDR1 SGHRS and CDR2 YFSETQ come from the germline V gene. J was trimmed by 1 base and V by 2 bases; bases with no gene match: 3. The CDR3 runs to 15 residues.

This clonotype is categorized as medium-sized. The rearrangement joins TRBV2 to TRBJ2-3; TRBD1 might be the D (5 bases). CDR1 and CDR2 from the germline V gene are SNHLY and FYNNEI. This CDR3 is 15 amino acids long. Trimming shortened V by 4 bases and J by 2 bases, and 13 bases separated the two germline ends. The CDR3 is CASSGYSGATDTQYF. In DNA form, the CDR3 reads TGTGCCAGCAGTGGCTACAGTGGGGCCACAGATACGCAGTATTTT.

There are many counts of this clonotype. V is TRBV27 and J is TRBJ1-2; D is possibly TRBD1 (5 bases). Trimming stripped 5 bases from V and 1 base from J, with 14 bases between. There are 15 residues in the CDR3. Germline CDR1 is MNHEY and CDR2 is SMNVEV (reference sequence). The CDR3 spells CASSQRGGDNYGYTF. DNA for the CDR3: TGTGCCAGCAGTCAACGCGGAGGGGATAACTATGGCTACACCTTC.

The CDR3 spells CASSLGGRGELFF. CDR3 in DNA: TGTGCCAGCAGCTTAGGCGGACGCGGGGAGCTGTTTTTT. The V call is TRBV7-3, the J call TRBJ2-2; D not certain. Looked up from germline, CDR1 is SGHTA and CDR2 is FQGTGA. V was trimmed by 2 bases and J by 7 bases, leaving 8 bases between them. CDR3 length: 13 amino acids.

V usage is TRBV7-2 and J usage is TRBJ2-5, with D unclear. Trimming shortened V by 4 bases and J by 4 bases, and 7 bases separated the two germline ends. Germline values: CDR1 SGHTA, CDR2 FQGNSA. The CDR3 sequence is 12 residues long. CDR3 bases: TGTGCCAGCAGCTCTATAGGAGAGACCCAGTACTTC. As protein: CASSSIGETQYF.

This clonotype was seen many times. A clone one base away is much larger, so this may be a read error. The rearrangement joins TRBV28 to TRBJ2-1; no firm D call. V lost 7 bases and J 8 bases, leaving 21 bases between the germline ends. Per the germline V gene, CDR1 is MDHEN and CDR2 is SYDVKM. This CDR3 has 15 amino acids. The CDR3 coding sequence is TGTGCCAGCAATTCCCCGCGACCTCCGTACGATGAGCAGTTCTTC. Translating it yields CASNSPRPPYDEQFF.

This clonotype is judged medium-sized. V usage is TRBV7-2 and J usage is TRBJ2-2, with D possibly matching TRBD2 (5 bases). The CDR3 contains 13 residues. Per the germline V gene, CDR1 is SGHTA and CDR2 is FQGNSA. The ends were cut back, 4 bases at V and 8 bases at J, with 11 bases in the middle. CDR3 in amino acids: CASSSGPGGELFF. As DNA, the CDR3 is TGTGCCAGCAGCTCCGGACCGGGAGGGGAGCTGTTTTTT.

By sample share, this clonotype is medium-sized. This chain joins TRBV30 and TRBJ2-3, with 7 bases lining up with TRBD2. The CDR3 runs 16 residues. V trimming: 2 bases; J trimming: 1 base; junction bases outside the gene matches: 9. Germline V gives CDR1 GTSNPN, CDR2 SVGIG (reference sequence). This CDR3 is CAWSNGDYAGTDTQYF. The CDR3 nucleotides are TGTGCCTGGAGTAATGGGGACTACGCAGGCACAGATACGCAGTATTTT.

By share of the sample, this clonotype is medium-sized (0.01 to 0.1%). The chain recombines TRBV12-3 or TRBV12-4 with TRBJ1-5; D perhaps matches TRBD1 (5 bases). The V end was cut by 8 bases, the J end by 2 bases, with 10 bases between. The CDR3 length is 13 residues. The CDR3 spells CASARGGNQPQHF. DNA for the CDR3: TGTGCCAGCGCGCGGGGGGGCAATCAGCCCCAGCATTTT.

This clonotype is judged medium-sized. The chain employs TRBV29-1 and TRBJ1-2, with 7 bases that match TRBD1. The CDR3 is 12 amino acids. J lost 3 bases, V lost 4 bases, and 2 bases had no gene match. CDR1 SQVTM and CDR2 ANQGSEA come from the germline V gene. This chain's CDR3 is CSVGDRDYGYTF. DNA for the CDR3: TGCAGCGTTGGTGACAGGGACTATGGCTACACCTTC. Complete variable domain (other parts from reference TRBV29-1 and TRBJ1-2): SAVISQKPSRDICQRGTSLTIQCQVDSQVTMMFWYRQQPGQSLTLIATANQGSEATYESGFVIDKFPISRPNLTFSTLTVSNMSPEDSSIYLCSVGDRDYGYTFGSGTRLTVV.

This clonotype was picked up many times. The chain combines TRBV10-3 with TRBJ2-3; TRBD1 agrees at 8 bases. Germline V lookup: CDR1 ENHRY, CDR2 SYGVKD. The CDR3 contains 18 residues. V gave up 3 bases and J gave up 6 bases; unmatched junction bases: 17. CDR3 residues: CAISDSQGAEVRLDTQYF. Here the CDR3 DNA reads TGTGCCATCAGTGACTCGCAGGGGGCGGAAGTTCGTTTGGATACGCAGTATTTT.

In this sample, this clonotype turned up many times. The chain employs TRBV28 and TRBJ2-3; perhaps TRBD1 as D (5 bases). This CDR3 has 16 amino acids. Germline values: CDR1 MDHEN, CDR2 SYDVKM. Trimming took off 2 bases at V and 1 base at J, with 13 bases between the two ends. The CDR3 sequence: CASSLPRARGTDTQYF. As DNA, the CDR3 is TGTGCCAGCAGTTTACCCAGGGCCAGAGGCACAGATACGCAGTATTTT. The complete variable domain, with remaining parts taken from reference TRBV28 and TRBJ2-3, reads DVKVTQSSRYLVKRTGEKVFLECVQDMDHENMFWYRQDPGLGLRLIYFSYDVKMKEKGDIPEGYSVSREKKERFSLILESASTNQTSMYLCASSLPRARGTDTQYFGPGTRLTVL.

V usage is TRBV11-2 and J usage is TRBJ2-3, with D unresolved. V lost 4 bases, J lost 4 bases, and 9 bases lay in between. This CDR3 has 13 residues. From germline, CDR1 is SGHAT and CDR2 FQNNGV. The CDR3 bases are TGTGCCAGCAGCTCCTGGGGTGCAGATACGCAGTATTTT. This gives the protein CASSSWGADTQYF.

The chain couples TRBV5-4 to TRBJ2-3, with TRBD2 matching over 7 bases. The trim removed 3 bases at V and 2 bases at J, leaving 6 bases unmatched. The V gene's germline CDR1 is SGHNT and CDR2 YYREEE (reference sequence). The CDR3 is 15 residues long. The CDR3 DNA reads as TGTGCCAGCAGCTCACCCGGGACTAACACAGATACGCAGTATTTT. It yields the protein CASSSPGTNTDTQYF.

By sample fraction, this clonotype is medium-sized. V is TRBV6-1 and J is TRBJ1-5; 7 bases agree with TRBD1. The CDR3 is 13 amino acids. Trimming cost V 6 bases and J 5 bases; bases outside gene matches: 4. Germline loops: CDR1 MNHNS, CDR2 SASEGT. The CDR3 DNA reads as TGTGCCAGCAGCCGGGACAGCGATCAGCCCCAGCATTTT. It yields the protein CASSRDSDQPQHF.

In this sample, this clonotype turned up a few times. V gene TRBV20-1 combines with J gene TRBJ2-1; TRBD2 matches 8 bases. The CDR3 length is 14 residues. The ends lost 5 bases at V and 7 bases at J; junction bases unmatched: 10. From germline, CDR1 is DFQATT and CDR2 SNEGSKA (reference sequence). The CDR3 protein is CSALNSGIENEQFF. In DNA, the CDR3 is TGCAGTGCTCTTAATAGCGGGATAGAAAATGAGCAGTTCTTC.

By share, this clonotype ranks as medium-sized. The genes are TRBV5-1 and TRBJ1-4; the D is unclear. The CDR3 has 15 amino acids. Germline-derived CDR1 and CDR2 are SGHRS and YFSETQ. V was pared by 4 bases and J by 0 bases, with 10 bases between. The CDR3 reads CASSPGHATNEKLFF. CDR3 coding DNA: TGCGCCAGCAGCCCGGGCCATGCAACTAATGAAAAACTGTTTTTT.

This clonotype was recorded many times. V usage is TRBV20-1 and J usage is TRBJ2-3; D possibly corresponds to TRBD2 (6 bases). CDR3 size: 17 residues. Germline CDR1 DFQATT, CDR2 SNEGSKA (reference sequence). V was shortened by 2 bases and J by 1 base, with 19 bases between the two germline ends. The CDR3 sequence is CSARLPSGGLRTDTQYF. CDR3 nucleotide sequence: TGCAGTGCTAGACTCCCCTCCGGGGGTCTCCGCACAGATACGCAGTATTTT.